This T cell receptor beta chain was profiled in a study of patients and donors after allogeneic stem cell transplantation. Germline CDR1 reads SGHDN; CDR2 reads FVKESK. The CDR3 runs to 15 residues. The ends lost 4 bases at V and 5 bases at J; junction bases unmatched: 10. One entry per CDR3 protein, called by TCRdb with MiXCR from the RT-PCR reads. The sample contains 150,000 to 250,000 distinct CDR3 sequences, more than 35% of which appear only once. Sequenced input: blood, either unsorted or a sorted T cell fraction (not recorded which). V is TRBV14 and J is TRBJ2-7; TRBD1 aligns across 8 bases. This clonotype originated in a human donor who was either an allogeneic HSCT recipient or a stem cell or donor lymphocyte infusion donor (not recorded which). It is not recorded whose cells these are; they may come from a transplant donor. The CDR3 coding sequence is TGTGCCAGCAGCCCTCGGACAGGGTACCTCCACGAGCAGTACTTC. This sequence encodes CASSPRTGYLHEQYF.